The source of this T cell receptor (beta chain) is a study of shared clonotypes between healthy human individuals. Background on the study: Per-donor plates numbered three CD4 naive, three CD4 memory, two CD8 naive and one CD8 memory.

V lost 4 bases and J 0 bases, leaving 10 bases between the germline ends. The germline gives CDR1 SGDLS, CDR2 YYNGEE. This CDR3 is built from 15 residues. Nashville, Tennessee was home to all donors, who were Caucasian adults. The assay was run at deep level. The table came from immunoSEQ multiplex PCR; TCRdb's copy has only in-frame clones and leaves some out. The sample lists some 2.1 million clones; 95% were seen once. Concerning this clone: Its antigen remains unknown.

Overall study findings and caveats: Larger estimated richness was generally seen in naive subsets than in memory subsets.

The clonotype originates from a man between 18 and 29 years old in good health. Specimen: naive CD4+ T cells sorted from blood. Regarding subset: CD45RA+ positively selected. The chain has TRBV9 and TRBJ2-2, with D tentatively TRBD1 (6 bases). The CDR3 DNA sequence: TGTGCCAGCAGCAGAGGACAGTCGAACACCGGGGAGCTGTTTTTT. Its protein is CASSRGQSNTGELFF.